The next 9 T cell receptor beta chains were all read from a single sample in a study of identifying expanded T cells in peripheral blood (dated by TCRdb to between 2017 and 2020). Preparation of the library involved the immunoSEQ multiplex PCR assay. This immuneACCESS table, as held by TCRdb, lists in-frame sequences with V and J called but not all clones. Of the missing ones, under half trace to an unresolved V gene in checked studies; the others have no known cause. The sample data list fewer than 110,000 clones, and roughly nine tenths of these were observed just once. About a sixth of the sample is in the top ten clones. Specimen: blood. All receptors derive from a person aged 18-69 years in good health.

The genes are TRBV4-2 and TRBJ2-2; TRBD1 might be the D (5 bases). Germline lookup yields CDR1 LGHNA and CDR2 YNFKEQ. The CDR3 totals 16 residues. Trimming removed 1 base at V and 5 bases at J, with 14 bases between. CDR3 region: CASSQAPGPGTGELFF. In DNA form, the CDR3 reads TGTGCCAGCAGCCAAGCCCCAGGGCCTGGGACCGGGGAGCTGTTTTTT.

The chain couples TRBV30 to TRBJ2-7; 7 positions agree with TRBD1. Germline V gene lookup returns CDR1 GTSNPN and CDR2 SVGIG (reference sequence). Trimming took 5 bases from V and 4 from J; bases not matched to a gene: 5. The CDR3 consists of 12 residues. This CDR3 reads CAWGTVSYEQYF. In DNA, the CDR3 is TGTGCCTGGGGGACAGTAAGTTACGAGCAGTACTTC. Filled out from reference TRBV30 and TRBJ2-7, the complete variable domain reads SQTIHQWPATLVQPVGSPLSLECTVEGTSNPNLYWYRQAAGRGLQLLFYSVGIGQISSEVPQNLSASRPQDRQFILSSKKLLLSDSGFYLCAWGTVSYEQYFGPGTRLTVT.

The chain has TRBV21-1 and TRBJ2-7; the table's D call TRBD1 went unverified against the DNA. TRBV21-1 is classified as a pseudogene. CDR3 size: 20 residues. CDR3 region: CASSSRDRGRLPHRPYEQYF. Here the CDR3 DNA reads TGTGCCAGCAGCTCCCGGGACAGGGGGCGCCTCCCCCACAGACCCTACGAGCAGTACTTC.

V and J are TRBV5-1 and TRBJ2-7; unclear D gene. This CDR3 contains 14 residues. The germline V gene has CDR1 SGHRS and CDR2 YFSETQ. The V and J ends lost 2 bases and 2 bases respectively, with 11 bases between them. CDR3 amino acids: CASSFAGRAYEQYF. As DNA, the CDR3 is TGCGCCAGCAGCTTCGCCGGGCGAGCCTACGAGCAGTACTTC.

This clone has a single count. The chain couples TRBV18 to TRBJ1-2; TRBD1 aligns across 12 bases. CDR3 size: 15 residues. The V segment lost 5 bases and the J segment 8 bases; nucleotides outside the gene matches: 9. CDR1 KGHSH and CDR2 LQKENI come from the germline V gene. CDR3 nucleotide sequence: TGTGCCAGCTCATCCACCGGGACAGGGGGCAACGGCTACACCTTC. The encoded protein is CASSSTGTGGNGYTF.

The CDR3 DNA is TGTGCCAGCAGTGGGCAGGGGGCTAATGGCTACACCTTC. Protein: CASSGQGANGYTF. The chain uses TRBV2 and TRBJ1-2; 8 bases align to TRBD1. The CDR3 extends over 13 amino acids. Looked up from germline, CDR1 is SNHLY and CDR2 is FYNNEI. Unmatched junction bases numbered 4, after V lost 4 bases and J lost 6 bases.

The chain is built from TRBV5-6 and TRBJ1-6; TRBD1 matches at 11 bases. V dropped 4 bases and J dropped 9; count of bases not matched to a gene: 6. CDR3 length equals 15 residues. Per the germline V gene, CDR1 is SGHDT and CDR2 is YYEEEE. CDR3 amino acids: CASSSGQGAVSPLHF. CDR3 in DNA: TGTGCCAGCAGCAGCGGACAGGGGGCGGTTTCACCCCTCCACTTT.

In nucleotides, the CDR3 is TGTGCCAGCAGTGCTAGACACCGGAGGGGCAATCAGCCCCAGCATTTT. This codes for CASSARHRRGNQPQHF. The chain employs TRBV27 and TRBJ1-5; D ambiguous. The germline V gene has CDR1 MNHEY and CDR2 SMNVEV (reference sequence). Trimming left V 5 bases short and J 2 bases short, with 16 bases between. This CDR3 spans 16 amino acids.

V usage is TRBV19 and J usage is TRBJ2-1; a weak D match, TRBD2 (6 bases). Germline V CDR1 and CDR2: LNHDA, SQIVND (reference sequence). CDR3 length: 15 residues. V shed 4 bases and J shed 0 bases, with 10 bases lying between them. CDR3 region: CASSRSGSSYNEQFF. The CDR3 bases are TGTGCCAGTAGTAGATCCGGGAGCTCCTACAATGAGCAGTTCTTC. The whole variable domain, remainder taken from reference TRBV19 and TRBJ2-1, is DGGITQSPKYLFRKEGQNVTLSCEQNLNHDAMYWYRQDPGQGLRLIYYSQIVNDFQKGDIAEGYSVSREKKESFPLTVTSAQKNPTAFYLCASSRSGSSYNEQFFGPGTRLTVL.